One sample yielded the 20 T cell receptor beta chains listed below, sequenced in a study of response to subunit inactivated influenza vaccine. TCRdb re-derived calls from the RT-PCR reads in MiXCR, one entry per CDR3 protein. The sample consists of about 500,000 distinct CDR3 sequences, 15% to 20% of them appearing once. Sequences were derived from CD4+ T cells sorted from PBMCs, sampled around 25 months after vaccination. Receptors were obtained from a man in his fifties or sixties who received an inactivated influenza vaccine.

The chain couples TRBV19 to TRBJ1-5; unclear D gene. This CDR3 comprises 13 residues. Trimming pared 1 base from V and 7 bases from J, leaving 8 bases between. CDR1 and CDR2 from the germline V gene are LNHDA and SQIVND (reference sequence). The CDR3 sequence is CASSIVPGQPQHF. In DNA, the CDR3 is TGTGCCAGTAGTATAGTCCCGGGACAGCCCCAGCATTTT.

The chain uses TRBV5-6 and TRBJ2-1; D not certain. CDR1 and CDR2 from the germline V gene are SGHDT and YYEEEE. The CDR3 is 16 amino acids. Trimming pared 1 base from V and 7 bases from J, leaving 18 bases between. Here the CDR3 DNA reads TGTGCCAGCAGCTTGCGTAACGGGTTAAGAAGAAATGAGCAGTTCTTC. Translation: CASSLRNGLRRNEQFF.

V is TRBV6-1 and J is TRBJ1-6; 7 positions agree with TRBD1. Looked up from germline, CDR1 is MNHNS and CDR2 is SASEGT. The CDR3 spans 14 residues. V shed 6 bases and J 8 bases; nucleotides not matched to a gene: 7. The CDR3 DNA reads TGTGCCAGCAGACTAGACAGGGTACATTCACCCCTCCACTTT. Its protein is CASRLDRVHSPLHF.

This chain links TRBV29-1 with TRBJ2-7; TRBD1 matches at 7 bases. The CDR3 is 15 residues long. With 6 bases clipped from V and 3 bases from J, the junction kept 14 bases outside the gene matches. CDR1 and CDR2 from the germline V gene are SQVTM and ANQGSEA. The CDR3, as DNA: TGCAGCGTAACAGGGGCCGAAAGCAGTATCTACGAGCAGTACTTC. It yields the protein CSVTGAESSIYEQYF.

The chain is built from TRBV20-1 and TRBJ2-7, with a tentative D call TRBD1 (6 bases). This CDR3 spans 13 amino acids. CDR1 is DFQATT, CDR2 SNEGSKA, per germline (reference sequence). Trimming stripped 5 bases from V and 6 bases from J, with 17 bases between. The chain's CDR3 is CSAVGTFSPEQYF. For the CDR3, the DNA is TGCAGTGCTGTCGGGACATTTAGCCCCGAGCAGTACTTC.

This clonotype was observed a few times. The chain employs TRBV7-9 and TRBJ1-4; TRBD1 matches at 9 bases. The CDR3 spans 15 residues. The V gene's germline CDR1 is SEHNR and CDR2 FQNEAQ (reference sequence). The junction had 5 bases not matched to a gene; V was cut back by 1 base and J by 8 bases. In nucleotides, the CDR3 is TGTGCCAGCAGCTTAGGGGACAGGGACGAGGAAAAACTGTTTTTT. This gives the protein CASSLGDRDEEKLFF.

The rearrangement joins TRBV3-1 to TRBJ2-7; D uncertain. This CDR3 comprises 11 residues. Trimming shortened V by 4 bases and J by 5 bases, and 6 bases separated the two germline ends. CDR1 LGHDT and CDR2 YNNKEL come from the germline V gene (reference sequence). The chain's CDR3 is CASSRRNEQYF. The CDR3 DNA sequence: TGTGCCAGCAGCCGGCGGAACGAGCAGTACTTC.

The chain links TRBV29-1 to TRBJ2-1; 13 bases map to TRBD2. The CDR3 runs to 14 residues. Germline loops: CDR1 SQVTM, CDR2 ANQGSEA. V lost 8 bases and J lost 7; bases outside the gene matches: 8. Here the CDR3 reads CSSRTSGSYNEQFF. CDR3 bases: TGCAGCTCAAGGACTAGCGGGAGTTATAATGAGCAGTTCTTC.

The V and J genes are TRBV5-1 and TRBJ1-2; the D gene is possibly TRBD1 (5 bases). Germline-derived CDR1 and CDR2 are SGHRS and YFSETQ. Trimming pared 1 base from V and 6 bases from J, leaving 10 bases between. The CDR3 runs to 13 residues. CDR3 nucleotide sequence: TGCGCCAGCAGCTTGTTAGAAGGGGATGGCTACACCTTC. It codes for CASSLLEGDGYTF.

This clonotype was seen more than once but under ten times. The chain couples TRBV20-1 to TRBJ1-5; the D is unclear. The CDR3 covers 16 residues. The germline gives CDR1 DFQATT, CDR2 SNEGSKA (reference sequence). Trimming removed 3 bases at V and 0 bases at J, with 15 bases between. CDR3 amino acids: CSASRSGSYSNQPQHF. The CDR3 DNA reads TGCAGTGCTAGTCGGTCAGGCTCCTATAGCAATCAGCCCCAGCATTTT.

V usage is TRBV29-1 and J usage is TRBJ2-1, with D perhaps TRBD1 or TRBD2 (5 bases each). The CDR3 loop spans 12 amino acids. Germline assignment: CDR1 SQVTM and CDR2 ANQGSEA. Deletions cut 7 bases from V and 7 bases from J, with 14 bases between. CDR3 sequence: CSATRWGNEQFF. The CDR3 region has the DNA TGCAGCGCCACCCGTTGGGGGAATGAGCAGTTCTTC.

The gene calls are TRBV6-5 and TRBJ1-4, with D perhaps TRBD1 (6 bases). The V and J ends lost 2 bases and 7 bases respectively, with 17 bases between them. Germline lookup yields CDR1 MNHEY and CDR2 SVGAGI. The CDR3 loop spans 16 amino acids. Written as DNA, the CDR3 is TGTGCCAGCAGTTACACCTCGGGGGCCCGGGGTGAAAAACTGTTTTTT. It is translated as CASSYTSGARGEKLFF.

The rearrangement joins TRBV7-2 to TRBJ1-4, with D unclear. Germline V CDR1 and CDR2: SGHTA, FQGNSA. V was pared by 5 bases and J by 0 bases, with 7 bases between. The CDR3 spans 14 residues. CDR3 sequence: CASSTDPTNEKLFF. CDR3 DNA: TGTGCCAGCAGCACCGATCCAACTAATGAAAAACTGTTTTTT.

The sample holds a few counts of this clonotype. The chain combines TRBV10-3 with TRBJ2-5; unclear D gene. Germline CDR1 reads ENHRY; CDR2 reads SYGVKD. V lost 2 bases and J lost 0, with 1 base in between. CDR3 length: 12 amino acids. The CDR3 loop reads CAISEHQETQYF. CDR3 nucleotide sequence: TGTGCCATCAGTGAGCACCAAGAGACCCAGTACTTC.

This clonotype was detected many times. V is TRBV29-1 and J is TRBJ1-1; D is perhaps TRBD1 (5 bases). Trimming left V 5 bases short and J 5 bases short, with 15 bases between. Germline lookup yields CDR1 SQVTM and CDR2 ANQGSEA. The CDR3 contains 13 residues. The CDR3 DNA follows: TGCAGCGTTTCCAGACAGTCGAGAACTGAAGCTTTCTTT. It encodes CSVSRQSRTEAFF.

This sequence joins TRBV20-1 and TRBJ2-7; tentatively, D is TRBD2 (6 bases). Germline V gene lookup returns CDR1 DFQATT and CDR2 SNEGSKA (reference sequence). There are 14 residues in the CDR3. V was trimmed by 3 bases and J by 1 base, leaving 13 bases between them. CDR3 in DNA: TGCAGTGCTAGCGAGGCAAGCGGGTCCTACGAGCAGTACTTC. Its protein product is CSASEASGSYEQYF.

The chain joins TRBV5-1 to TRBJ2-2; TRBD1 is a possible D gene (6 bases). The germline V gene encodes CDR1 SGHRS and CDR2 YFSETQ. V was trimmed by 1 base and J by 5 bases, leaving 12 bases between them. The CDR3 length is 15 residues. The CDR3 protein is CASSLTGSVTGELFF. In DNA form, the CDR3 reads TGCGCCAGCAGCTTGACAGGGTCTGTGACCGGGGAGCTGTTTTTT.

Only a few counts were recorded for this clonotype. This rearrangement joins TRBV28 to TRBJ1-1, with D possibly matching TRBD1 (6 bases). Trimming cost V 2 bases and J 5 bases, with 15 bases left between them. Germline CDR1 and CDR2: MDHEN and SYDVKM. This CDR3 is 15 amino acids long. In DNA, the CDR3 is TGTGCCAGCAGTTTAAAGGGCAGGGGCGGGACTGAAGCTTTCTTT. Encoded protein: CASSLKGRGGTEAFF.

The chain joins TRBV4-3 to TRBJ2-1, with no clear D. V was shortened by 3 bases and J by 5 bases, with 17 bases between the two germline ends. This CDR3 is built from 16 residues. Germline V lookup: CDR1 LGHNA, CDR2 YSLEER. CDR3 nucleotide sequence: TGCGCCAGCAGCCAGTCCGGACCTGGGATGAACAATGAGCAGTTCTTC. This sequence encodes CASSQSGPGMNNEQFF.

The rearrangement uses TRBV4-2 and TRBJ1-5; D ambiguous. Per the germline V gene, CDR1 is LGHNA and CDR2 is YNFKEQ. V was cut by 1 base and J by 0 bases, with 10 bases left in between. The CDR3 is 16 residues long. CDR3 bases: TGTGCCAGCAGCCAAGCGTGGCAGTATAGCAATCAGCCCCAGCATTTT. Its translation is CASSQAWQYSNQPQHF.